The sequence of this T cell receptor (beta chain) was determined in a study of shared clonotypes between healthy human individuals. Worth noting for this clone: This CDR3 is also generated by other DNA sequences in the sample.

At a deep level, the assay was run. Template amounts of around 310 ng DNA, tens of thousands of T cell genomes, were employed in unsorted PBMC replicate PCRs. Using ten immunoSEQ deep assay plates, investigators sequenced unsorted PBMC DNA. Measured with immunoSEQ multiplex PCR; TCRdb has only the in-frame clones, and not every one. The sample records about 470,000 clones, about 76% being singletons. Only Caucasian adults living in Nashville, Tennessee served as donors. From germline, CDR1 is MNHEY and CDR2 SVGAGI. Trimming took 0 bases from V and 3 from J, leaving 8 bases between them. The CDR3 consists of 15 residues.

The clonotype comes from a woman between 35 and 50 years old in good health. Some clones in this sample may be carry-over from other donors' samples. This rearrangement joins TRBV6-5 to TRBJ1-4; D is undetermined. The sequencing sample was made of PBMCs. The CDR3 here is CASSYSGGSNEKLFF. The CDR3 coding sequence is TGTGCCAGCAGTTACTCGGGAGGGTCTAATGAAAAACTGTTTTTT.